This TCR beta chain was documented in a study of blood T cell repertoires in COVID-19. Recruitment covered roughly 24 US areas and drew participants whose ages spanned about 18 to 100 years. Categorization into cohorts depended on clinical history that participants reported. Some clones are missing from TCRdb's copy, which holds only in-frame ones; the method was immunoSEQ multiplex PCR. The sample carries about 200,000 clones, around three quarters recorded once. The CDR3 has 15 amino acids. Germline V lookup: CDR1 MDHEN, CDR2 SYDVKM. V was pared by 3 bases and J by 2 bases, with 13 bases between. The sequenced sample consisted of PBMCs or T cells enriched from blood (not recorded which). This chain connects TRBV28 to TRBJ1-2; D may be TRBD1 (5 bases). The clonotype comes from a woman in her forties or fifties with acute COVID-19. The CDR3 loop reads CASSFSNRPNYGYTF. The CDR3 nucleotides read TGTGCCAGCAGTTTCTCTAACAGGCCGAACTATGGCTACACCTTC.